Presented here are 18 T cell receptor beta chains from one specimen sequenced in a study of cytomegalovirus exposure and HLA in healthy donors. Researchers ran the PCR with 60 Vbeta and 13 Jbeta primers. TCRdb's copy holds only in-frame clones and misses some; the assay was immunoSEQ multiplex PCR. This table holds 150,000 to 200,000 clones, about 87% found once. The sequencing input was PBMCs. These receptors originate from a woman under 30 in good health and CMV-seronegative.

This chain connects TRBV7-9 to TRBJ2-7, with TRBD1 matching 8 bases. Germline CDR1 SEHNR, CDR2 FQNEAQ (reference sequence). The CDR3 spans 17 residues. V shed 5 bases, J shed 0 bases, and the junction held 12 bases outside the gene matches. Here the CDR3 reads CASSQGARDARSYEQYF. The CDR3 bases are TGTGCCAGCAGCCAGGGGGCCCGGGACGCCCGCTCCTACGAGCAGTACTTC.

The CDR3 sequence: CASSLSSGASPYEQYF. DNA of the CDR3: TGTGCCAGCAGCTTGTCTAGCGGGGCGAGCCCCTACGAGCAGTACTTC. The rearrangement joins TRBV7-2 to TRBJ2-7; 9 nucleotides match TRBD2. This CDR3 contains 16 residues. V dropped 3 bases and J dropped 2; count of bases not matched to a gene: 8. Germline values: CDR1 SGHTA, CDR2 FQGNSA.

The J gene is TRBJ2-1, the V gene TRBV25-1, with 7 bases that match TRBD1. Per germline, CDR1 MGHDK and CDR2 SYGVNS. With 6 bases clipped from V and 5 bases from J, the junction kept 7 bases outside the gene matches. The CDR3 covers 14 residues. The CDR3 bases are TGTGCCAGCAGAGACAGGGTAGGACACAATGAGCAGTTCTTC. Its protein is CASRDRVGHNEQFF.

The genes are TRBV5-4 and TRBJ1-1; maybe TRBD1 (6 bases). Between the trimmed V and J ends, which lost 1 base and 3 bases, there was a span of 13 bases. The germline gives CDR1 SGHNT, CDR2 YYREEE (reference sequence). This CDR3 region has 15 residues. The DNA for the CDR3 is TGTGCCAGCAGCTTGAGGGTTAACAGGGACACTGAAGCTTTCTTT. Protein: CASSLRVNRDTEAFF.

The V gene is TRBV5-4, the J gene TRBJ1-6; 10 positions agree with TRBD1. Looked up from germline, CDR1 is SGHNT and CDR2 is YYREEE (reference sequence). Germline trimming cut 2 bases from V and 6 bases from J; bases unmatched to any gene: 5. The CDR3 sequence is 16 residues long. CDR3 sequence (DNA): TGTGCCAGCAGCTTATCCGGGACAGGGGCTAATTCACCCCTCCACTTT. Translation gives CASSLSGTGANSPLHF.

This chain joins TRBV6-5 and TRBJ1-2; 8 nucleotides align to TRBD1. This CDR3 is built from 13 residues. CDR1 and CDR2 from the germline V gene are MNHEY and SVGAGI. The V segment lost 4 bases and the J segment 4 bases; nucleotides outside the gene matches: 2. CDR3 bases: TGTGCCAGCAGTTCCGACAGGGGCTATGGCTACACCTTC. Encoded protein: CASSSDRGYGYTF.

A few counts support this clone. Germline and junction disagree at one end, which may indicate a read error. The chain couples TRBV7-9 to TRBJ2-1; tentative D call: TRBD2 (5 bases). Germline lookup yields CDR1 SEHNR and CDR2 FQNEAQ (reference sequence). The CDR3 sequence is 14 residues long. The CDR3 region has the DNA TGTGCCAGCAGCCGTGGGGAGTTCTACGATGAGCAGTTCTTC. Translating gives CASSRGEFYDEQFF.

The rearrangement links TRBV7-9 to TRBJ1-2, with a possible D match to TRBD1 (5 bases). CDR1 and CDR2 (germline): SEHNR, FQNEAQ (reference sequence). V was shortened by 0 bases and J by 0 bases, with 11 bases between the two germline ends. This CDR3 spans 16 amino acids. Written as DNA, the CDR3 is TGTGCCAGCAGCTTAGCGGGCAGGACACCTAACTATGGCTACACCTTC. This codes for CASSLAGRTPNYGYTF.

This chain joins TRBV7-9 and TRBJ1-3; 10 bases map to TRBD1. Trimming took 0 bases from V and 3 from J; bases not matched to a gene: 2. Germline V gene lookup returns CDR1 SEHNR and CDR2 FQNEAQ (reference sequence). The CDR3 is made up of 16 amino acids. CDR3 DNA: TGTGCCAGCAGCTTAGCTGGGACAGGGGTTGGAAACACCATATATTTT. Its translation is CASSLAGTGVGNTIYF.

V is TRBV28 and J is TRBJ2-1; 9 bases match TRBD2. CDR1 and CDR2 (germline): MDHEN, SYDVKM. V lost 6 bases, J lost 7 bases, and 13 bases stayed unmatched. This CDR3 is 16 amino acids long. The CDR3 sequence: CASRLLSGGFKNEQFF. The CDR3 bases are TGTGCCAGCAGGCTCCTCAGCGGGGGGTTCAAGAATGAGCAGTTCTTC.

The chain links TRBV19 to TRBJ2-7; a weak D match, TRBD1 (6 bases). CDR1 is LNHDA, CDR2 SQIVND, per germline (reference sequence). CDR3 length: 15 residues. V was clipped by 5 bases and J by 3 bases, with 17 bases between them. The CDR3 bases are TGTGCCAGTAGTCCTCACGGGACACCCCTCTACGAGCAGTACTTC. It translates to CASSPHGTPLYEQYF.

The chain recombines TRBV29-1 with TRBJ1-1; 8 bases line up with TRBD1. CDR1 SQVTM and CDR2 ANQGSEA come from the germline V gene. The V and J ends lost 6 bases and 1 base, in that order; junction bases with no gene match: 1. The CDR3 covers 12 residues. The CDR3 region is CSVGTGNTEAFF. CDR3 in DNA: TGCAGCGTAGGGACAGGGAACACTGAAGCTTTCTTT.

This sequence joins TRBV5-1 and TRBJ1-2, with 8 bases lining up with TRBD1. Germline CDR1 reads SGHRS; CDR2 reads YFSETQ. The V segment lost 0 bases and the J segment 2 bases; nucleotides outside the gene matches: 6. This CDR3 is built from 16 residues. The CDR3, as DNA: TGCGCCAGCAGCTTGGCCTTACAGGGGGGAAACTATGGCTACACCTTC. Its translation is CASSLALQGGNYGYTF.

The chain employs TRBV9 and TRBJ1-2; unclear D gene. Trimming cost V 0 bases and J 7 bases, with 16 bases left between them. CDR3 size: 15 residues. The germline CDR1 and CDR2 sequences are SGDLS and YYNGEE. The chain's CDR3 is CASSVERSGWSGYTF. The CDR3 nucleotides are TGTGCCAGCAGCGTAGAACGGTCGGGGTGGAGTGGCTACACCTTC. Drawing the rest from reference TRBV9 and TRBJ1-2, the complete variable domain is DSGVTQTPKHLITATGQRVTLRCSPRSGDLSVYWYQQSLDQGLQFLIQYYNGEERAKGNILERFSAQQFPDLHSELNLSSLELGDSALYFCASSVERSGWSGYTFGSGTRLTVV.

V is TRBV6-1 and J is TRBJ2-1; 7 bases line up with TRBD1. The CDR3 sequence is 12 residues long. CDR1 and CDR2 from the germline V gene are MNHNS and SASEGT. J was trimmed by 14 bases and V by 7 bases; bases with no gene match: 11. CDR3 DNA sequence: TGTGCCAGCACCCCGGGGACAGCTTTCGAGTTCTTC. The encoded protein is CASTPGTAFEFF.

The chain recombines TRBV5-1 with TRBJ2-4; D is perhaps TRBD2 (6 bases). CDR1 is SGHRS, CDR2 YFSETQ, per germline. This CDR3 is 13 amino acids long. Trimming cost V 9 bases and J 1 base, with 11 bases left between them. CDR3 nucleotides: TGCGCCATCGGGAGATGGGCCAAAAACATTCAGTACTTC. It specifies CAIGRWAKNIQYF.

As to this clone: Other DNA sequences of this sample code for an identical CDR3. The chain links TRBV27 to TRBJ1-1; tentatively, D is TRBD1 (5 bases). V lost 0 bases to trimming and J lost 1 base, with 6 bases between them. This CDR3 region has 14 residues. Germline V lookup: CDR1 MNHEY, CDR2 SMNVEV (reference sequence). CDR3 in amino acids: CASSLSQGNTEAFF. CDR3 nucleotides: TGTGCCAGCAGTTTATCGCAGGGGAACACTGAAGCTTTCTTT.

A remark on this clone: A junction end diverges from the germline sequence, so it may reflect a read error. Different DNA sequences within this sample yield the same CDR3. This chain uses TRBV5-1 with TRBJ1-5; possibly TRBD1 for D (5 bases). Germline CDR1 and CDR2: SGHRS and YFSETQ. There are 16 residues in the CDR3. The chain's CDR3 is CASSLGPGLGNQPQHF. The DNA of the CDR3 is TGTGCCAGCAGCTTGGGCCCAGGGTTGGGCAATCAGCCCCAGCATTTT.